This entry concerns a single T cell receptor beta chain. This clonotype was counted at least ten times. The antigen this receptor binds is unknown. No much larger clonotype is one base removed from it; base qualities were not supplied. The CDR3, from cysteine to phenylalanine, totals 13 residues. Only the CDR3 portion is preserved as DNA: 39 bases, with reading frame beginning at the first base. For CDR1 and CDR2, the germline V gene (reference sequence) lists PRHDT and FYEKMQ. V sheds 8 bases and J sheds 1 base, leaving 9 bases between their ends. A patient counted as having stable Graves' hyperthyroidism if no progression to ophthalmopathy occurred over 18 months of follow-up. The hyperthyroidism patients were between 18 and 65 years old and newly diagnosed, with a disease duration of less than 2 months. Exclusion was applied to patients with uncontrolled infections, other autoimmune diseases, pregnancy or lactation. Diagnoses were established on the basis of clinical symptoms, serum thyroxine and TRAb, thyroid ultrasound, and orbital computed tomography. PBMCs were separated from under 12 ml of fresh peripheral blood using Ficoll-Paque density gradient centrifugation. Total RNA was extracted using Trizol reagent, and RNA quality was assessed on an Agilent 2100 Bioanalyzer.

This record belongs to a study of T cells in Graves' hyperthyroidism and ophthalmopathy (dated by TCRdb to 2018 to 2020). With regard to the full study: Peripheral blood samples were taken at the time of initial diagnosis, prior to any treatment. TCR V-J signatures able to tell the groups apart were searched for in a discovery cohort of some 97 patients, of whom approximately 40 had Graves' ophthalmopathy and around 56 had stable Graves' hyperthyroidism. Whether ophthalmopathy could be predicted prospectively was tested in an independent validation cohort made up of 18 to 20 hyperthyroidism patients plus 17 patients who later progressed to ophthalmopathy. The approximately 90 discovery patients were randomly split 7:3 into training and test sets. In about 6 Graves' hyperthyroidism patients, the study also compared T-cell repertoires from thyroid tissue with T-cell repertoires from blood. Once sampling was done, hyperthyroidism patients were given methimazole at a starting dose of 30 mg daily, whereas ophthalmopathy patients were given high-dose intravenous methylprednisolone. TCR Vbeta CDR3 sequencing of roughly 140 peripheral blood samples (under 45 ophthalmopathy, under 80 hyperthyroidism and 17 progressor patients) is reported in the paper. Results and caveats for the whole study, not just this receptor: Sample size was not statistically predetermined, and investigators were not blinded to group allocation. Most expanded thyroid clonotypes (frequency above 0.001) were also found in blood, which suggests that blood repertoires may mirror thyroid immune responses. In validation, the model predicted progression to ophthalmopathy with roughly 70% sensitivity and 72% to 75% specificity, a median of 6.5 months before onset. A 13 V-J signature model separated ophthalmopathy from stable hyperthyroidism, with around 91% sensitivity and approximately 81% specificity in cross-validation and 80%/75% in testing.

Amplification of TCR beta CDR3 regions was carried out from RNA transcripts. A first-round RT-PCR of the TCR CDR3 used the HTBI primer set with the Qiagen OneStep RT-PCR kit. The libraries were constructed in a second round of multiplex PCR and then size-selected and purified. Libraries were sequenced paired-end with 100 bp reads on an Illumina HiSeq2000. The study's processing was this. SOAPnuke was used to process the raw data, with reads discarded if the reads contained adapters or uncalled bases, had a mean Phred below 15, or lacked an exact constant-primer or identifier match. High-quality paired reads were merged using COPE v1.2.5, and each unique nucleotide sequence was defined as a clonotype. Clonotypes were aligned to IMGT TRBV, TRBD and TRBJ reference segments using MiTCR v1.1. The analysis included only V-J combinations with a frequency above 0.0001, which together covered more than 98% of the repertoires. The TCS score was defined as F50 (clonal expansion) divided by E x V (chaos), with BLOSUM62-based TCRdist calculated between CDR3 peptides within each V-J. Welch's t-statistics and random forest reduced roughly 500 V-J features to roughly 13, which were used in a naive Bayes classifier (R e1071). TCRdb reworked the public reads: Q25 trimming with fastp, MiXCR clone assembly, productive beta chains retained. Under each unique CDR3 protein, matching rows form one entry showing the most common genes and DNA. TCRdb's processing, not the study's, gives the V and J calls here. The sample profile shows about 700,000 distinct CDR3 sequences; approximately 14% of them were found once. The ten largest make up about a tenth of the sample.

The source is a young woman with Graves' hyperthyroidism. Sequenced material: blood. The chain employs TRBV13 and TRBJ2-1; 6 matching bases give a weak D call of TRBD1. The CDR3 reads CASGDTSYNEQFF. The sequenced DNA is TGTGCCAGCGGGGACACTTCCTACAATGAGCAGTTCTTC.